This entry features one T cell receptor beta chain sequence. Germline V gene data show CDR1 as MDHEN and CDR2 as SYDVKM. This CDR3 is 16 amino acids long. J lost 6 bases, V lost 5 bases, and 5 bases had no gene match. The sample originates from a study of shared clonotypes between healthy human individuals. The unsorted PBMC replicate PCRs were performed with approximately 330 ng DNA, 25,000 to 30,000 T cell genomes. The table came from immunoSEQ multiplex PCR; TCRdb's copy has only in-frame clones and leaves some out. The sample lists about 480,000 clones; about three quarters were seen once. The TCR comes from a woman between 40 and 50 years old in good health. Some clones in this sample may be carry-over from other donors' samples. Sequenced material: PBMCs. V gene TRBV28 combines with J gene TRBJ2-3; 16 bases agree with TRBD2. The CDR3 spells CASSTGTSGRADTQYF. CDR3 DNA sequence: TGTGCCAGCAGTACCGGGACTAGCGGGAGGGCGGATACGCAGTATTTT.